A selection of T cell receptor beta chains follows, all from one sample in a study of blood T cell repertoires in COVID-19. Assay: immunoSEQ multiplex PCR; the TCRdb copy retains only in-frame clones and omits some. In the table there are 450,000 or so clones, 70% to 90% of which are singletons. What was sequenced was peripheral blood. The receptors stem from a man aged 18 to 29 with COVID-19, enrolled during active disease. The CDR3 runs from the conserved cysteine through the conserved F or W. A D gene is named only where the DNA matches it firmly. Clone size is given for some rows only: seen once, a few or many times, or a class if the clone is expanded.

d_call: .
clone_size: .
v_call: TRBV5-1
j_call: TRBJ1-1
cdr3_aa: CASSPQMNTEAFF
cdr3_nt: TGCGCCAGCAGCCCACAGATGAACACTGAAGCTTTCTTT

d_call: TRBD1
clone_size: .
v_call: TRBV7-9
j_call: TRBJ1-2
cdr3_aa: CASINPGQGVRGYTF
cdr3_nt: TGTGCCAGCATAAATCCGGGACAGGGGGTGCGTGGCTACACCTTC

d_call: TRBD2
clone_size: .
v_call: TRBV20-1
j_call: TRBJ2-3
cdr3_aa: CSASSGTSRDTQYF
cdr3_nt: TGCAGTGCTAGTTCCGGGACTAGCAGGGATACGCAGTATTTT

d_call: TRBD2
clone_size: .
v_call: TRBV5-6
j_call: TRBJ2-1
cdr3_aa: CASSVGLAGGDEQFF
cdr3_nt: TGTGCCAGCAGCGTCGGACTAGCGGGGGGCGATGAGCAGTTCTTC

d_call: TRBD1
clone_size: few
v_call: TRBV11-3
j_call: TRBJ1-5
cdr3_aa: CASSRFWTGEPSNQPQHF
cdr3_nt: TGTGCCAGCAGCCGTTTTTGGACAGGGGAGCCCAGCAATCAGCCCCAGCATTTT

d_call: TRBD2
clone_size: few
v_call: TRBV12-5
j_call: TRBJ2-7
cdr3_aa: CASGFGGRASGEQYF
cdr3_nt: TGTGCTAGTGGTTTCGGCGGGAGGGCCTCCGGCGAGCAGTACTTC

d_call: .
clone_size: few
v_call: TRBV25-1
j_call: TRBJ1-5
cdr3_aa: CASSEGRYQPQHF
cdr3_nt: TGTGCCAGCAGTGAAGGGAGATATCAGCCCCAGCATTTT

d_call: .
clone_size: .
v_call: TRBV10-2
j_call: TRBJ2-7
cdr3_aa: CASSQQGGEQYF
cdr3_nt: TGCGCCAGCAGTCAACAGGGTGGCGAGCAGTACTTC

d_call: TRBD1
clone_size: .
v_call: TRBV4-2
j_call: TRBJ1-2
cdr3_aa: CASKGGQGFGGYTF
cdr3_nt: TGTGCCAGCAAGGGAGGACAGGGGTTTGGCGGCTACACCTTC

d_call: TRBD1
clone_size: .
v_call: TRBV30
j_call: TRBJ2-7
cdr3_aa: CAWSKGQGDYEQYF
cdr3_nt: TGTGCCTGGAGTAAGGGACAGGGGGACTACGAGCAGTACTTC

d_call: .
clone_size: .
v_call: TRBV18
j_call: TRBJ1-6
cdr3_aa: CASARDKNSPLHF
cdr3_nt: TGTGCCAGCGCCCGGGACAAGAATTCACCCCTCCACTTT

d_call: TRBD2
clone_size: .
v_call: TRBV18
j_call: TRBJ2-3
cdr3_aa: CASSLTGTSGGATDTQYF
cdr3_nt: TGTGCCAGCTCACTCACCGGGACTAGCGGGGGGGCCACAGATACGCAGTATTTT

d_call: TRBD2
clone_size: once
v_call: TRBV10-3
j_call: TRBJ2-1
cdr3_aa: CAISESLVAAGGLNEQFF
cdr3_nt: TGTGCCATCAGTGAGTCTTTAGTGGCAGCGGGAGGGCTCAATGAGCAGTTCTTC

d_call: .
clone_size: .
v_call: TRBV5-6
j_call: TRBJ2-3
cdr3_aa: CASSLEEHPTDTQYF
cdr3_nt: TGTGCCAGCAGCTTGGAGGAGCACCCTACAGATACGCAGTATTTT

d_call: TRBD2
clone_size: .
v_call: TRBV29-1
j_call: TRBJ2-1
cdr3_aa: CSAGESSGMYEQFF
cdr3_nt: TGCAGCGCCGGCGAGTCTAGCGGGATGTATGAGCAGTTCTTC

d_call: TRBD1
clone_size: once
v_call: TRBV3-1/TRBV3-2
j_call: TRBJ1-2
cdr3_aa: CASSPSYLTGGNGGYTF
cdr3_nt: TGTGCCAGCAGCCCCTCCTATCTGACAGGGGGCAACGGTGGCTACACCTTC

d_call: .
clone_size: many
v_call: TRBV12-3/TRBV12-4
j_call: TRBJ2-2
cdr3_aa: CASSFNGELFF
cdr3_nt: TGTGCCAGCAGTTTCAATGGGGAGCTGTTTTTT

d_call: TRBD1
clone_size: .
v_call: TRBV27
j_call: TRBJ1-4
cdr3_aa: CASSSWTGGEKLFF
cdr3_nt: TGTGCCAGCAGTTCTTGGACAGGGGGGGAAAAACTGTTTTTT

d_call: TRBD2
clone_size: .
v_call: TRBV6-1
j_call: TRBJ2-7
cdr3_aa: CASSGTSGGSSYEQYF
cdr3_nt: TGTGCCAGCAGTGGGACTAGCGGGGGGAGCTCCTACGAGCAGTACTTC

d_call: .
clone_size: .
v_call: TRBV7-9
j_call: TRBJ1-2
cdr3_aa: CASRRGTDGYTF
cdr3_nt: TGTGCCAGCAGACGCGGGACTGATGGCTACACCTTC

d_call: .
clone_size: .
v_call: TRBV9
j_call: TRBJ1-3
cdr3_aa: CASSAEFPSSGNTIYF
cdr3_nt: TGTGCCAGCAGCGCAGAATTCCCCAGCTCTGGAAACACCATATATTTT

d_call: .
clone_size: .
v_call: TRBV3-1/TRBV3-2
j_call: TRBJ2-7
cdr3_aa: CASSQGTLTGSEQYF
cdr3_nt: TGTGCCAGCAGCCAAGGGACGCTCACGGGGAGCGAGCAGTACTTC

d_call: TRBD1
clone_size: .
v_call: TRBV4-2
j_call: TRBJ2-5
cdr3_aa: CASSRRRDRGQTQYF
cdr3_nt: TGTGCCAGCAGCCGCCGCCGGGACAGGGGTCAGACCCAGTACTTC

d_call: TRBD1
clone_size: .
v_call: TRBV2
j_call: TRBJ1-1
cdr3_aa: CASSKQGASTNTEAFF
cdr3_nt: TGTGCCAGCAGTAAACAGGGGGCTTCGACGAACACTGAAGCTTTCTTT

d_call: TRBD1
clone_size: .
v_call: TRBV5-6
j_call: TRBJ2-7
cdr3_aa: CASSLSGQGISAYEQYF
cdr3_nt: TGTGCCAGCAGCTTGTCGGGACAGGGAATAAGCGCCTACGAGCAGTACTTC

d_call: .
clone_size: .
v_call: TRBV7-9
j_call: TRBJ1-3
cdr3_aa: CASSPRRDFRLENTIYF
cdr3_nt: TGTGCCAGCAGTCCAAGGAGGGACTTTAGGTTGGAAAACACCATATATTTT

d_call: .
clone_size: .
v_call: TRBV5-1
j_call: TRBJ2-1
cdr3_aa: CASSRGGSSYNEQFF
cdr3_nt: TGCGCCAGCAGCCGAGGGGGTAGCTCCTACAATGAGCAGTTCTTC

d_call: .
clone_size: .
v_call: TRBV7-9
j_call: TRBJ2-7
cdr3_aa: CASTPGRRRRVAEQYF
cdr3_nt: TGTGCCAGCACCCCTGGCCGTCGGAGGCGCGTCGCCGAGCAGTACTTC

d_call: TRBD1
clone_size: .
v_call: TRBV6-5
j_call: TRBJ2-3
cdr3_aa: CASTLRTGDTQYF
cdr3_nt: TGTGCCAGCACCCTAAGGACAGGCGATACGCAGTATTTT

d_call: TRBD2
clone_size: .
v_call: TRBV9
j_call: TRBJ2-1
cdr3_aa: CASSVGLAGGSSYNEQFF
cdr3_nt: TGTGCCAGCAGCGTGGGACTAGCGGGGGGTAGCTCCTACAATGAGCAGTTCTTC

d_call: TRBD1
clone_size: .
v_call: TRBV4-1
j_call: TRBJ2-3
cdr3_aa: CASSQDGDRVTDTQYF
cdr3_nt: TGCGCCAGCAGCCAAGACGGGGACAGAGTCACAGATACGCAGTATTTT

d_call: .
clone_size: .
v_call: TRBV7-8
j_call: TRBJ2-7
cdr3_aa: CASSSRRLGHEQYF
cdr3_nt: TGTGCCAGCAGCTCAAGACGACTGGGGCACGAGCAGTACTTC